This TCR beta chain is drawn from a study of beta chain features in type 1 diabetes. General study results and limits: There was a possibility that cDNA sequencing over-represented cells with high TCR expression. TCRB CDR3s were moderately but significantly shorter in Type 1 diabetes patients in all four CD4+ subsets.

This CDR3 has 14 amino acids. V was cut by 6 bases and J by 4 bases, with 15 bases left in between. CDR1 MRHNA and CDR2 SNTAGT come from the germline V gene. The authors sorted CD4+ naive, central memory, regulatory and stem cell-like memory cells via CD45RO/CCR7/CD25/CD127/CD95/CD27. Each of the sorted populations had a purity greater than 95%. This clone was counted at least ten times. Antigen: not known. The isolated RNA, all of it, was reverse transcribed, so expressed TCRB transcripts were what got sequenced. Only in-frame clones appear in the TCRdb table, and some are missing; sequencing was by immunoSEQ multiplex PCR. The sample lists approximately 170,000 clones, around 8% occurring once.

The source of this sequence is a middle-aged woman with type 1 diabetes. V and J are TRBV6-4 and TRBJ1-1; possibly TRBD1 for D (5 bases). Sequenced input: central memory CD4+ T cells from blood. This CDR3 reads CASSQGLESTEAFF. Written as DNA, the CDR3 is TGTGCCAGCAGCCAGGGACTGGAGAGCACTGAAGCTTTCTTT.